These T cell receptor beta chains were read from a single sample in a study of identical twins. MiXCR, applied by TCRdb to the 5' RACE reads, yields one record per CDR3 protein. The data show 400,000 to 550,000 distinct CDR3 sequences, under 25% seen once. This same sample was also part of a study on T cells expressing NK-cell markers.

The sequencing input was CD4+ T cells sorted from blood. The receptors here all came from a young woman in good health. Each CDR3 is given with its conserved first and last residue. Fields, in order: V gene, D gene, J gene, clone size, CDR3 DNA, CDR3 protein. The D gene is left open where the match is weak. Expanded clones get a size class; other rows say once, few or many, or leave the size out.

V gene: TRBV12-3/TRBV12-4
D gene: NA
J gene: TRBJ1-1
clone size: NA
CDR3 DNA: TGTGCCAGCACTCCCGACATTGGGAGCTCTGAAGCTTTCTTT
CDR3 protein: CASTPDIGSSEAFF

V gene: TRBV11-2
D gene: TRBD2
J gene: TRBJ2-1
clone size: once
CDR3 DNA: TGTGCCAGCAGCTCCGGACTAGCGGGGTGGGATGAGCAGTTCTTC
CDR3 protein: CASSSGLAGWDEQFF

V gene: TRBV6-5
D gene: NA
J gene: TRBJ1-2
clone size: many
CDR3 DNA: TGTGCCAGCAGTTACCGTGGGGGCTATGGCTACACCTTC
CDR3 protein: CASSYRGGYGYTF

V gene: TRBV7-9
D gene: NA
J gene: TRBJ1-1
clone size: NA
CDR3 DNA: TGTGCCAGCAGCTTCGACAGGCTGGGCACTGAAGCTTTCTTT
CDR3 protein: CASSFDRLGTEAFF

V gene: TRBV18
D gene: NA
J gene: TRBJ2-7
clone size: NA
CDR3 DNA: TGTGCCAGCTCACCGTCGGGACACCTCTACGAGCAGTACTTC
CDR3 protein: CASSPSGHLYEQYF

V gene: TRBV4-2
D gene: NA
J gene: TRBJ2-5
clone size: NA
CDR3 DNA: TGTGCCAGCAGCCAAGGGCATCGAGAGACCCAGTACTTC
CDR3 protein: CASSQGHRETQYF

V gene: TRBV15
D gene: NA
J gene: TRBJ1-3
clone size: NA
CDR3 DNA: TGTGCCACCAGGGAGGGAGGGCGATGGAGCGCTGGAAACACCATATATTTT
CDR3 protein: CATREGGRWSAGNTIYF

V gene: TRBV6-5
D gene: NA
J gene: TRBJ2-7
clone size: NA
CDR3 DNA: TGTGCCAGCAGTTACAAAATTGGGTCCCTCTCCTACGAGCAGTACTTC
CDR3 protein: CASSYKIGSLSYEQYF

V gene: TRBV7-3
D gene: NA
J gene: TRBJ2-3
clone size: NA
CDR3 DNA: TGTGCCAGCAGCTCGGGGCGTGTAGATACGCAGTATTTT
CDR3 protein: CASSSGRVDTQYF

V gene: TRBV6-1
D gene: NA
J gene: TRBJ2-3
clone size: NA
CDR3 DNA: TGTGCCAGCACCAGGAGGGGGGCGGATGGGGATACGCAGTATTTT
CDR3 protein: CASTRRGADGDTQYF

V gene: TRBV12-3/TRBV12-4
D gene: NA
J gene: TRBJ2-1
clone size: few
CDR3 DNA: TGTGCCAGCAGTTCGACTACTAGGGTGGGGAATGAGCAGTTCTTC
CDR3 protein: CASSSTTRVGNEQFF

V gene: TRBV5-5
D gene: NA
J gene: TRBJ2-7
clone size: NA
CDR3 DNA: TGTGCCAGCAGCTTGCAGAAGCTAGCGCCCTACGAGCAGTACTTC
CDR3 protein: CASSLQKLAPYEQYF

V gene: TRBV12-3/TRBV12-4
D gene: TRBD1
J gene: TRBJ2-4
clone size: NA
CDR3 DNA: TGTGCCAGCAGCCCGGGACAGGGGCGCGTGGGGATTCAGTACTTC
CDR3 protein: CASSPGQGRVGIQYF

V gene: TRBV6-5
D gene: NA
J gene: TRBJ1-5
clone size: NA
CDR3 DNA: TGTGCCAGCAGTTGGGCAGGGGGCAATCAGCCCCAGCATTTT
CDR3 protein: CASSWAGGNQPQHF

V gene: TRBV20-1
D gene: NA
J gene: TRBJ2-1
clone size: once
CDR3 DNA: TGCAGTATGGTAGGAAGCTCCTACAATGAGCAGTCCTTC
CDR3 protein: CSMVGSSYNEQSF

V gene: TRBV20-1
D gene: NA
J gene: TRBJ2-5
clone size: few
CDR3 DNA: TGCAGTGCTAGAGTACGACTAGAGACCCAGTACTTC
CDR3 protein: CSARVRLETQYF

V gene: TRBV27
D gene: TRBD1
J gene: TRBJ1-6
clone size: few
CDR3 DNA: TGTGCCAGCAGCCGCGACAGGGTTGATTCACCCCTCCACTTT
CDR3 protein: CASSRDRVDSPLHF

V gene: TRBV9
D gene: TRBD2
J gene: TRBJ2-7
clone size: few
CDR3 DNA: TGTGCCAGCAGCGTAGGGATTGGGACCGGGACTAGCGGGAACAACGAGCAGTACTTC
CDR3 protein: CASSVGIGTGTSGNNEQYF

V gene: TRBV27
D gene: NA
J gene: TRBJ1-6
clone size: NA
CDR3 DNA: TGTGCCAGCAGTCTCCTACGTGCGAGGGGCCTTTCACCCCTCCACTTT
CDR3 protein: CASSLLRARGLSPLHF

V gene: TRBV19
D gene: NA
J gene: TRBJ2-3
clone size: NA
CDR3 DNA: TGTGCCAGTAGGTCTAGCGTTGGAGATACGCAGTATTTT
CDR3 protein: CASRSSVGDTQYF

V gene: TRBV4-3
D gene: NA
J gene: TRBJ2-1
clone size: few
CDR3 DNA: TGCGCCAGCAGCCAAGATACAGCTAACTCCAATGAGCAGTTCTTC
CDR3 protein: CASSQDTANSNEQFF

V gene: TRBV20-1
D gene: NA
J gene: TRBJ2-3
clone size: few
CDR3 DNA: TGCAGCGCTGGTGGGCGCACAGATACGCAGTATTTT
CDR3 protein: CSAGGRTDTQYF

V gene: TRBV20-1
D gene: NA
J gene: TRBJ2-7
clone size: NA
CDR3 DNA: TGCAGTGTAGACGGCACCTACGAGCAGTACTTC
CDR3 protein: CSVDGTYEQYF

V gene: TRBV2
D gene: NA
J gene: TRBJ2-3
clone size: NA
CDR3 DNA: TGTGCCAGCAGTCCTCCCGCGAATACGCAGTATTTT
CDR3 protein: CASSPPANTQYF

V gene: TRBV6-1
D gene: NA
J gene: TRBJ1-1
clone size: few
CDR3 DNA: TGTGCCAGCAGTGAGCGAGGGTTCGCTGAAGCTTTCTTT
CDR3 protein: CASSERGFAEAFF

V gene: TRBV7-6
D gene: NA
J gene: TRBJ2-7
clone size: many
CDR3 DNA: TGTGCCAGCAGTCTGGGACCGTCCTACGAGCAGTACTTC
CDR3 protein: CASSLGPSYEQYF

V gene: TRBV4-1
D gene: TRBD1
J gene: TRBJ1-4
clone size: few
CDR3 DNA: TGCGCCAGCAGCCAGGACTACAGACAGGGGACGGCAAAACTGTTTTTT
CDR3 protein: CASSQDYRQGTAKLFF

V gene: TRBV20-1
D gene: NA
J gene: TRBJ1-2
clone size: NA
CDR3 DNA: TGCAGTGCTAGGGCCAGGGGCAGCTACACCTTC
CDR3 protein: CSARARGSYTF

V gene: TRBV12-3/TRBV12-4
D gene: TRBD1
J gene: TRBJ1-2
clone size: few
CDR3 DNA: TGTGCCAGCGACGGAGTGACAGGGGGTGTTTATGGCTACACCTTC
CDR3 protein: CASDGVTGGVYGYTF

V gene: TRBV20-1
D gene: NA
J gene: TRBJ2-4
clone size: few
CDR3 DNA: TGCAGTGCAAGCCTTATAGGAGCCAAAAACATTCAGTACTTC
CDR3 protein: CSASLIGAKNIQYF

V gene: TRBV4-3
D gene: TRBD2
J gene: TRBJ2-1
clone size: NA
CDR3 DNA: TGCGCCAGCAGCCAGTATAGCGGGACCTTCAATGAGCAGTTCTTC
CDR3 protein: CASSQYSGTFNEQFF

V gene: TRBV7-2
D gene: NA
J gene: TRBJ2-7
clone size: few
CDR3 DNA: TGTGCCAGCAGCTTAGAAGTTACTAGAAATGGCGAGCAGTACTTC
CDR3 protein: CASSLEVTRNGEQYF

V gene: TRBV6-1
D gene: TRBD1
J gene: TRBJ1-5
clone size: NA
CDR3 DNA: TGTGCCAGCCAAAGACAGGGGGGTCAGCCCCAGCATTTT
CDR3 protein: CASQRQGGQPQHF

V gene: TRBV11-2
D gene: TRBD1
J gene: TRBJ1-1
clone size: few
CDR3 DNA: TGTGCCAGCAGCACCTCCGGGACAGCAAACACTGAAGCTTTCTTT
CDR3 protein: CASSTSGTANTEAFF

V gene: TRBV12-3/TRBV12-4
D gene: NA
J gene: TRBJ2-6
clone size: NA
CDR3 DNA: TGTGCCAGCAGTTTTGGGACAGGGGCCAACGTCCTGACTTTC
CDR3 protein: CASSFGTGANVLTF

V gene: TRBV10-3
D gene: NA
J gene: TRBJ1-1
clone size: NA
CDR3 DNA: TGTGCCATCAGGAGAGGGTTCGAAGCTTTCTTT
CDR3 protein: CAIRRGFEAFF

V gene: TRBV7-2
D gene: NA
J gene: TRBJ2-7
clone size: NA
CDR3 DNA: TGTGCCAGCAGCTTAAGTGTGGGGCTACTTGGCCTTTGGCAGTACTTC
CDR3 protein: CASSLSVGLLGLWQYF

V gene: TRBV20-1
D gene: NA
J gene: TRBJ2-3
clone size: NA
CDR3 DNA: TGCAGTGCTAGAGTCCCTCCTTACGGAGGTACGCAGTATTTT
CDR3 protein: CSARVPPYGGTQYF

V gene: TRBV20-1
D gene: NA
J gene: TRBJ1-6
clone size: NA
CDR3 DNA: TGCAGTGCTGGCAGGGCCTCACCCCTCCACTTT
CDR3 protein: CSAGRASPLHF

V gene: TRBV7-9
D gene: NA
J gene: TRBJ1-2
clone size: many
CDR3 DNA: TGTGCCAGCAGCTTAATGGGGGACGGTGGCTACACCTTC
CDR3 protein: CASSLMGDGGYTF

V gene: TRBV10-3
D gene: NA
J gene: TRBJ2-2
clone size: NA
CDR3 DNA: TGTGCCATCAGTGCTTCCCAGAACACCGGGGAGCTGTTTTTT
CDR3 protein: CAISASQNTGELFF

V gene: TRBV20-1
D gene: NA
J gene: TRBJ1-6
clone size: few
CDR3 DNA: TGCAGTGCTAGTGGGGGTAATTCACCCCTCCACTTT
CDR3 protein: CSASGGNSPLHF

V gene: TRBV6-1
D gene: NA
J gene: TRBJ1-3
clone size: NA
CDR3 DNA: TGTGCCAGCGGGTCGGGAAGCAGAGTAGCTGGAAACACCATATATTTT
CDR3 protein: CASGSGSRVAGNTIYF

V gene: TRBV29-1
D gene: TRBD1
J gene: TRBJ2-7
clone size: NA
CDR3 DNA: TGCAGCGTCTCAGGACAGGGGGCTCTCGACGAGCAGTACTTC
CDR3 protein: CSVSGQGALDEQYF

V gene: TRBV27
D gene: NA
J gene: TRBJ2-7
clone size: once
CDR3 DNA: TGTGCCAGCGGGATAGGAAAGCGTCAGTACTTC
CDR3 protein: CASGIGKRQYF

V gene: TRBV7-8
D gene: NA
J gene: TRBJ2-7
clone size: NA
CDR3 DNA: TGTGCCAGCAGCTTAGTGGGTGGGATCCCGTACGAGCAGTACTTC
CDR3 protein: CASSLVGGIPYEQYF

V gene: TRBV10-2
D gene: NA
J gene: TRBJ1-3
clone size: few
CDR3 DNA: TGCGCCAGCCGCGTCAGGGAGGGAAACACCATATATTTT
CDR3 protein: CASRVREGNTIYF

V gene: TRBV2
D gene: NA
J gene: TRBJ2-1
clone size: NA
CDR3 DNA: TGTGCCAGCAGTGAGGGGGGGCAGGTCTTC
CDR3 protein: CASSEGGQVF

V gene: TRBV5-1
D gene: TRBD1
J gene: TRBJ1-1
clone size: few
CDR3 DNA: TGCGCCAGCAGCTTCGGGGACAGCACTGAAGCTTTCTTT
CDR3 protein: CASSFGDSTEAFF

V gene: TRBV12-3/TRBV12-4
D gene: NA
J gene: TRBJ1-1
clone size: NA
CDR3 DNA: TGTGCCAGCAGGGGGTGGGTGGGGAGGAACACTGAAGCTTTCTTT
CDR3 protein: CASRGWVGRNTEAFF

V gene: TRBV5-4
D gene: TRBD1
J gene: TRBJ1-2
clone size: once
CDR3 DNA: TGTGCCAGCAGCTTGTCACAGGGGTCGGTCTATGGCTACACCTTC
CDR3 protein: CASSLSQGSVYGYTF

V gene: TRBV5-4
D gene: TRBD1
J gene: TRBJ1-1
clone size: NA
CDR3 DNA: TGTGCCAGCACGAAGGACAGGGGAAGTGTTGGAGCTTTCTTT
CDR3 protein: CASTKDRGSVGAFF

V gene: TRBV21-1
D gene: NA
J gene: TRBJ2-7
clone size: few
CDR3 DNA: TGTGCCAGCAGCAAATCAGGACAGGGAATCCACGAGCAGTACTTC
CDR3 protein: CASSKSGQGIHEQYF

V gene: TRBV19
D gene: NA
J gene: TRBJ1-4
clone size: NA
CDR3 DNA: TGTGCCAGTAGCCGAGGACCCGGAGGAAAACTGTTTTTT
CDR3 protein: CASSRGPGGKLFF

V gene: TRBV10-1
D gene: TRBD1
J gene: TRBJ2-7
clone size: few
CDR3 DNA: TGCGCCAGCAGTGAAGGGGGGACAGGGGGCCGCGAGCAGTACTTC
CDR3 protein: CASSEGGTGGREQYF